The entry that follows covers one TCR beta chain sequence. The data belong to a study of CD8 T cells in Susac syndrome. Germline CDR1 reads DFQATT; CDR2 reads SNEGSKA (reference sequence). V lost 5 bases and J lost 5; bases outside the gene matches: 7. The CDR3 spans 13 residues. Random hexamers were used to reverse transcribe the RNA input (about 0.45 to 1 ug). TCRdb reprocessed the immunoSEQ multiplex PCR reads via MiXCR and lists one record per CDR3 protein. The sample yields under 200,000 distinct CDR3 sequences, about 90% seen once. The TCR was taken from a human donor in good health. V usage is TRBV20-1 and J usage is TRBJ2-5, with 8 nucleotides matching TRBD1. The sequenced sample was CD4+ T cells from PBMCs. This chain's CDR3 is CSAPGTGFETQYF. The CDR3 DNA reads TGCAGTGCTCCCGGGACAGGCTTTGAGACCCAGTACTTC.